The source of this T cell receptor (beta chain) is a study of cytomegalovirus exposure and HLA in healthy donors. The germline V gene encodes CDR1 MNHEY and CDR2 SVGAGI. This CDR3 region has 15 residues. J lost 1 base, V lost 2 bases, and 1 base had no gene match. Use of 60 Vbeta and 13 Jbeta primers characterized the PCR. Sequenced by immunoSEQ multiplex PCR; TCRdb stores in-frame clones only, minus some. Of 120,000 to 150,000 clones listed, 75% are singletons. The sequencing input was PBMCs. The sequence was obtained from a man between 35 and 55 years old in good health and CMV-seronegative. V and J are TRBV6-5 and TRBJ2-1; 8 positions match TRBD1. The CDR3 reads CASSYDRGSYNEQFF. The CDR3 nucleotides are TGTGCCAGCAGTTACGACAGGGGTTCCTACAATGAGCAGTTCTTC.